These 28 T cell receptor beta chains were sequenced from one sample in a study of CD8+ T cells in alopecia areata. Described treatment: oral pan-JAK inhibitor, 5-10 mg twice daily. Sequencing templates came from extracted RNA that was reverse transcribed into cDNA. Clones were read by immunoSEQ multiplex PCR, and TCRdb kept only the in-frame ones, dropping some. Of about 120,000 clones in the sample, more than 40% are singletons; the top ten hold just over 0.45%. This material consisted of CD4+ T cells sorted from blood, taken at week 4, from a patient treated with tofacitinib. These receptors all stem from a human donor with alopecia areata.

This clone was recorded once. This chain uses TRBV29-1 with TRBJ2-5; D might be TRBD1 (5 bases). CDR1 is SQVTM, CDR2 ANQGSEA, per germline. The CDR3 extends over 11 amino acids. V lost 4 bases and J lost 3, with 6 bases in between. The CDR3 here is CSVGREETQYF. In nucleotides, the CDR3 is TGCAGCGTTGGCAGGGAAGAGACCCAGTACTTC.

The chain is built from TRBV27 and TRBJ1-5, with TRBD1 matching over 10 bases. This CDR3 region has 15 residues. CDR1 is MNHEY and CDR2 is SMNVEV in the germline V gene (reference sequence). J gave up 6 bases and V 7 bases, and 9 bases lay outside the gene matches. The CDR3 DNA sequence: TGTGCCAGCACCCCTGGGACAGGGGTGACTCAGCCCCAGCATTTT. It specifies CASTPGTGVTQPQHF.

This rearrangement joins TRBV10-3 to TRBJ2-3; TRBD2 matches at 8 bases. Germline lookup yields CDR1 ENHRY and CDR2 SYGVKD. The ends lost 7 bases at V and 3 bases at J; junction bases unmatched: 9. CDR3 length: 15 amino acids. The DNA for the CDR3 is TGTGCCATCACCCTGGGCGGGGGGCTAACAGATACGCAGTATTTT. Its protein is CAITLGGGLTDTQYF.

The chain carries TRBV2 and TRBJ1-5; D call uncertain. Trimming left V 3 bases short and J 0 bases short, with 3 bases between. This CDR3 is built from 13 residues. Per germline, CDR1 SNHLY and CDR2 FYNNEI. The CDR3 DNA is TGTGCCAGCAGTGATAATAGCAATCAGCCCCAGCATTTT. Its translation is CASSDNSNQPQHF. Looking up the rest from reference TRBV2 and TRBJ1-5 gives the full variable domain: EPEVTQTPSHQVTQMGQEVILRCVPISNHLYFYWYRQILGQKVEFLVSFYNNEISEKSEIFDDQFSVERPDGSNFTLKIRSTKLEDSAMYFCASSDNSNQPQHFGDGTRLSIL.

This clone showed up just a few times. J is TRBJ1-2 and V is TRBV5-1; the D gene is possibly TRBD1 (5 bases). The V gene's germline CDR1 is SGHRS and CDR2 YFSETQ. V shed 4 bases and J shed 0 bases, with 16 bases lying between them. The CDR3 runs to 16 residues. The CDR3 spells CASSVGDSPANYGYTF. The CDR3 coding sequence is TGCGCCAGCAGCGTAGGAGACAGCCCAGCTAACTATGGCTACACCTTC.

This clone was seen only a few times. Other nucleotide sequences in the sample specify the same CDR3. The chain has TRBV29-1 and TRBJ1-1; D is uncertain. V lost 4 bases and J lost 4, with 7 bases in between. The CDR3 runs to 11 residues. CDR1 and CDR2 (germline): SQVTM, ANQGSEA. Here the CDR3 DNA reads TGCAGCGTTGTCGGTGCCACTGAAGCTTTCTTT. It is translated as CSVVGATEAFF.

This clone occurred a few times. The CDR3 loop is CASSWGLATDTQYF. The CDR3 DNA reads TGTGCCAGCAGTTGGGGACTAGCAACAGATACGCAGTATTTT. The V and J genes are TRBV7-2 and TRBJ2-3, with 9 bases matching TRBD2. This CDR3 has 14 residues. CDR1 is SGHTA, CDR2 FQGNSA, per germline. J was trimmed by 3 bases and V by 6 bases; bases with no gene match: 4.

As concerns this clone: Other DNA sequences within the sample encode an identical CDR3. The CDR3 bases are TGTGCCTGGACGCGGGGGAACACTGAAGCTTTCTTT. Translated: CAWTRGNTEAFF. The chain uses TRBV30 and TRBJ1-1; D is unresolved. In germline, CDR1 is GTSNPN, CDR2 SVGIG (reference sequence). This CDR3 has 12 residues. V was trimmed by 4 bases and J by 1 base, leaving 7 bases between them. The full variable domain, with the rest looked up from reference TRBV30 and TRBJ1-1, is SQTIHQWPATLVQPVGSPLSLECTVEGTSNPNLYWYRQAAGRGLQLLFYSVGIGQISSEVPQNLSASRPQDRQFILSSKKLLLSDSGFYLCAWTRGNTEAFFGQGTRLTVV.

The gene calls are TRBV15 and TRBJ2-4; 10 bases are shared with TRBD2. Germline V gene lookup returns CDR1 LNHNV and CDR2 YYDKDF (reference sequence). This CDR3 spans 18 amino acids. J lost 0 bases, V lost 3 bases, and 8 bases had no gene match. The CDR3 DNA reads TGTGCCACCAGCAGCACCGGGACTAGCGCTATAGCCAAAAACATTCAGTACTTC. This translates into CATSSTGTSAIAKNIQYF.

This clone was seen once. The V call is TRBV7-6, the J call TRBJ2-2; tentatively, D is TRBD1 (5 bases). Trimming stripped 5 bases from V and 5 bases from J, with 18 bases between. In germline, CDR1 is SGHVS, CDR2 FNYEAQ. The CDR3 is 16 amino acids. CDR3 sequence (DNA): TGTGCCAGCAGCCCGCGGTGGTTTCAGGGTACCGGGGAGCTGTTTTTT. Translated: CASSPRWFQGTGELFF.

The chain couples TRBV18 to TRBJ1-2; D is perhaps TRBD1 (5 bases). Germline V gene lookup returns CDR1 KGHSH and CDR2 LQKENI. CDR3 length equals 14 residues. V lost 0 bases to trimming and J lost 8 bases, with 13 bases between them. Here the CDR3 reads CASSPPGGGGGYTF. The CDR3 DNA follows: TGTGCCAGCTCACCACCGGGCGGGGGAGGAGGCTACACCTTC. Drawing the rest from reference TRBV18 and TRBJ1-2, the complete variable domain is NAGVMQNPRHLVRRRGQEARLRCSPMKGHSHVYWYRQLPEEGLKFMVYLQKENIIDESGMPKERFSAEFPKEGPSILRIQQVVRGDSAAYFCASSPPGGGGGYTFGSGTRLTVV.

The sample holds a few counts of this clone. The V and J genes are TRBV4-1 and TRBJ2-7; TRBD2 matches at 7 bases. CDR3 length: 15 amino acids. V shed 1 base, J shed 2 bases, and the junction held 5 bases outside the gene matches. Germline CDR1 MGHRA, CDR2 YSYEKL. This chain's CDR3 is CASSQGLAATYEQYF. The DNA for the CDR3 is TGCGCCAGCAGCCAAGGACTAGCAGCTACCTACGAGCAGTACTTC.

The chain links TRBV25-1 to TRBJ1-3; D may be TRBD1 (6 bases). Germline lookup yields CDR1 MGHDK and CDR2 SYGVNS. CDR3 length: 12 residues. V shed 8 bases and J shed 7 bases, with 12 bases lying between them. This CDR3 reads CASAGTFNTIYF. The CDR3 nucleotides are TGTGCCAGCGCGGGGACATTCAACACCATATATTTT.

CDR3 residues: CASSQDRDRGLKGDTQYF. In DNA, the CDR3 is TGTGCCAGCAGCCAGGACCGGGACAGGGGGCTGAAGGGGGATACGCAGTATTTT. The J gene is TRBJ2-3, the V gene TRBV4-2; 12 positions agree with TRBD1. Trimming cost V 3 bases and J 6 bases; bases outside gene matches: 13. Looked up from germline, CDR1 is LGHNA and CDR2 is YNFKEQ. The CDR3 is 18 residues long.

This clone has more than one count but fewer than ten. The chain employs TRBV6-1 and TRBJ2-3; 8 bases map to TRBD1. Germline CDR1 MNHNS, CDR2 SASEGT. V dropped 4 bases and J dropped 13; count of bases not matched to a gene: 4. CDR3 length: 11 amino acids. The CDR3 is CASSVGQGEYF. Written as DNA, the CDR3 is TGTGCCAGCAGTGTCGGACAGGGAGAGTATTTT.

V usage is TRBV6-4 and J usage is TRBJ2-1; D assignment may be TRBD1 or TRBD2 (7 bases each). The CDR3 sequence is 14 residues long. The V gene's germline CDR1 is MRHNA and CDR2 SNTAGT. Trimming shortened V by 4 bases and J by 4 bases, and 11 bases separated the two germline ends. CDR3 region: CASSGQGGYNEQFF. DNA for the CDR3: TGTGCCAGCAGTGGTCAGGGGGGGTACAATGAGCAGTTCTTC.

In this sample, this clone turned up a few times. This sequence joins TRBV2 and TRBJ1-2, with 8 nucleotides matching TRBD1. V lost 5 bases, J lost 1 base, and 6 bases stayed unmatched. Germline V gene lookup returns CDR1 SNHLY and CDR2 FYNNEI. CDR3 size: 15 residues. The CDR3 sequence: CASSRMDRVNYGYTF. CDR3 coding DNA: TGTGCCAGCAGTAGAATGGACAGGGTTAACTATGGCTACACCTTC.

The chain uses TRBV30 and TRBJ2-5, with D perhaps matching TRBD1 (6 bases). The J call may be mistaken, given a closer DNA end match to TRBJ2-7. Per germline, CDR1 GTSNPN and CDR2 SVGIG (reference sequence). The CDR3 runs 14 residues. The CDR3 protein is CAWSVSGASYEQYF. The DNA of the CDR3 is TGTGCCTGGAGTGTCTCAGGGGCCTCCTACGAGCAGTACTTC.

This clone was picked up a small number of times. The chain combines TRBV11-2 with TRBJ2-1; D possibly uses TRBD1 or TRBD2 (5 bases each). Looked up from germline, CDR1 is SGHAT and CDR2 is FQNNGV. Trimming took 1 base from V and 0 from J, leaving 7 bases between them. The CDR3 extends over 15 amino acids. Here the CDR3 reads CASSLGGSSYNEQFF. In nucleotides, the CDR3 is TGTGCCAGCAGCTTAGGGGGGAGCTCCTACAATGAGCAGTTCTTC.

The genes are TRBV28 and TRBJ2-7, with 10 positions matching TRBD1. Germline values: CDR1 MDHEN, CDR2 SYDVKM. Trimming took 7 bases from V and 7 from J; bases not matched to a gene: 7. The CDR3 extends over 13 amino acids. CDR3 loop: CASTPDRGFEQYF. The DNA of the CDR3 is TGTGCCAGCACCCCGGACAGGGGGTTTGAGCAGTACTTC.

Details on this clone: The conserved phenylalanine or tryptophan is not found at the CDR3 terminus, so this likely reflects a read error. This rearrangement joins TRBV19 to TRBJ1-5; the D is unclear. Trimming pared 4 bases from V and 8 bases from J, leaving 9 bases between. The CDR3 is made up of 12 amino acids. Germline CDR1 and CDR2: LNHDA and SQIVND (reference sequence). The CDR3 DNA sequence: TGTGCCAGTAGTACCATTCCTGAGCCCCAGCATTGT. Protein: CASSTIPEPQHC.

The chain uses TRBV7-6 and TRBJ2-3; possibly TRBD2 for D (5 bases). The V gene lost 3 bases and the J gene lost 4 bases, with 14 bases spanning the gap. Germline assignment: CDR1 SGHVS and CDR2 FNYEAQ. The CDR3 consists of 15 residues. The CDR3 loop reads CASSLGAVVADTQYF. The CDR3 nucleotides are TGTGCCAGCAGCTTGGGAGCGGTCGTGGCAGATACGCAGTATTTT.

This clone was detected only once. The chain has TRBV2 and TRBJ2-7; D not resolved. V lost 4 bases and J lost 2, with 18 bases in between. Per the germline V gene, CDR1 is SNHLY and CDR2 is FYNNEI. The CDR3 contains 16 residues. The CDR3 sequence: CASSGASAGGPYEQYF. The CDR3 coding sequence is TGTGCCAGCAGTGGGGCGTCAGCCGGCGGTCCCTACGAGCAGTACTTC.

The rearrangement joins TRBV5-1 to TRBJ2-7; 9 bases map to TRBD2. Germline CDR1 reads SGHRS; CDR2 reads YFSETQ. CDR3 length: 13 residues. The V gene end was trimmed by 0 bases and the J gene end by 7 bases; junction bases not matched to a gene: 2. CDR3 residues: CASSLGLAEEQYF. The CDR3 nucleotides read TGCGCCAGCAGCTTGGGACTAGCGGAGGAGCAGTACTTC.

This chain uses TRBV30 with TRBJ2-3; tentatively, D is TRBD2 (6 bases). There are 13 residues in the CDR3. The V gene's germline CDR1 is GTSNPN and CDR2 SVGIG (reference sequence). CDR3 bases: TGTGCTATTCTTACGGGGGGCACAGATACGCAGTATTTT. Its translation: CAILTGGTDTQYF. Complete variable domain (other parts from reference TRBV30 and TRBJ2-3): SQTIHQWPATLVQPVGSPLSLECTVEGTSNPNLYWYRQAAGRGLQLLFYSVGIGQISSEVPQNLSASRPQDRQFILSSKKLLLSDSGFYLCAILTGGTDTQYFGPGTRLTVL.

The J gene is TRBJ1-1, the V gene TRBV18; the D is unclear. The ends were cut back, 2 bases at V and 3 bases at J, with 7 bases in the middle. Germline V gene lookup returns CDR1 KGHSH and CDR2 LQKENI. This CDR3 spans 13 amino acids. DNA of the CDR3: TGTGCCAGCTCACCAGTAAGCTACACTGAAGCTTTCTTT. Amino acids: CASSPVSYTEAFF.

DNA for the CDR3: TGTGCCTGGAGTGTTGCAGGGCGATCCAACGTCCTGACTTTC. Residues: CAWSVAGRSNVLTF. This sequence joins TRBV30 and TRBJ2-6; TRBD1 is a possible D gene (5 bases). The CDR3 has 14 amino acids. CDR1 GTSNPN and CDR2 SVGIG come from the germline V gene (reference sequence). V was cut by 0 bases and J by 8 bases, with 11 bases left in between. The entire variable domain, with the rest obtained from reference TRBV30 and TRBJ2-6, is as follows: SQTIHQWPATLVQPVGSPLSLECTVEGTSNPNLYWYRQAAGRGLQLLFYSVGIGQISSEVPQNLSASRPQDRQFILSSKKLLLSDSGFYLCAWSVAGRSNVLTFGAGSRLTVL.

This chain connects TRBV9 to TRBJ2-4; no reliable D call. Deletions cut 2 bases from V and 0 bases from J, with 6 bases between. The length of the CDR3 is 14 residues. Looked up from germline, CDR1 is SGDLS and CDR2 is YYNGEE. The CDR3 region has the DNA TGTGCCAGCAGCGTTGCCCCAGCCAAAAACATTCAGTACTTC. It codes for CASSVAPAKNIQYF.